A selection of T cell receptor beta chains follows, all from one sample in a study of blood T cell repertoires in COVID-19. Only in-frame clones appear in the TCRdb table, and some are missing; sequencing was by immunoSEQ multiplex PCR. The data show 190,000 or so clones, 85% to 90% seen once. The sample was peripheral blood. These receptors all stem from a man aged 60 to 75 who had recovered from COVID-19. Both conserved end residues are part of each CDR3. The D gene is left open where the match is weak. Not all rows give a size; the values are once, few, many and, for expanded clones, a class.

>TRBD1|TRBJ2-2|TRBV9|-
TGTGCCAGCAGCGTAGGGGGACAGGGGGACACCGGGGAGCTGTTTTTT
CASSVGGQGDTGELFF
>-|TRBJ2-7|TRBV5-4|-
TGTGCCAGCAGCTTCACAGGCCCGGGACTGAGTTCCTACGAGCAGTACTTC
CASSFTGPGLSSYEQYF
>TRBD1|TRBJ1-5|TRBV23-1|-
TGCGCCAGCAGTACGAGGGGGCCCAATCAGCCCCAGCATTTT
CASSTRGPNQPQHF
>TRBD1|TRBJ2-1|TRBV9|-
TGTGCCAGCAGCGTAGCCGACAGGGCTCTTGAGCAGTTCTTC
CASSVADRALEQFF
>-|TRBJ1-5|TRBV6-5|-
TGTGCCAGCAGAAAAAGGGGTGGCAATCAGCCCCAGCATTTT
CASRKRGGNQPQHF
>TRBD2|TRBJ2-5|TRBV4-1|-
TGCGCCAGCAGCCAAGATTTATTCGGGACTAGCGGAGGAGGGAACCAAGAGACCCAGTACTTC
CASSQDLFGTSGGGNQETQYF
>-|TRBJ1-1|TRBV5-1|-
TGCGCCAGCAGCCCCGGGGGGGGGACCGAACGCACTGAAGCTTTCTTT
CASSPGGGTERTEAFF
>TRBD1|TRBJ2-2|TRBV7-3|-
TGTGCCAGCAGCGCGACAGGGGGTTGGGCCGGGGAGCTGTTTTTT
CASSATGGWAGELFF
>-|TRBJ1-6|TRBV7-9|-
TGTGCCAGCAGCAAGAAACAGGGTCGAAATTCACCCCTCCACTTT
CASSKKQGRNSPLHF
>-|TRBJ2-1|TRBV30|-
TGTGCCTGGAGTGTACGGAATGAGCAGTTCTTC
CAWSVRNEQFF
>TRBD2|TRBJ2-3|TRBV6-4|-
TGTGCCAGCAGTGAGGAGCGGGGGGGCACAGATACGCAGTATTTT
CASSEERGGTDTQYF
>-|TRBJ1-4|TRBV28|-
TGTGCCAGCAGGGAAGGGGCAACTAATGAAAAACTGTTTTTT
CASREGATNEKLFF
>TRBD1|TRBJ2-7|TRBV7-2|-
TGTGCCAGCAGCTTAACAGGGGGCGCGGGTTTTAGGAACGAGCAGTACTTC
CASSLTGGAGFRNEQYF
>TRBD2|TRBJ2-5|TRBV7-2|-
TGTGCCAGCAGCCGCATAGCGGGGGAATTCCAAGAGACCCAGTACTTC
CASSRIAGEFQETQYF
>-|TRBJ2-7|TRBV5-5|-
TGTGCCAGCAGCTTGGTTTTCGAGACTCATGCAGCCGAGCAGTACTTC
CASSLVFETHAAEQYF
>TRBD1|TRBJ2-2|TRBV30|-
TGTGCCTGGAGCGGACAGGGGGCCGGGGAGCTGTTTTTT
CAWSGQGAGELFF
>TRBD1|TRBJ1-2|TRBV4-2|-
TGTGCCAGCAGCCTAGCTTACCGGGACAGAGATGGCTACACCTTC
CASSLAYRDRDGYTF
>-|TRBJ2-2|TRBV9|-
TGTGCCAGCAGCCTGGGACTGCCACGACGAATGGGAACCGGGGAGCTGTTTTTT
CASSLGLPRRMGTGELFF
>-|TRBJ2-6|TRBV4-2|once
TGTGCCAGCAGCTCACCAGGGTTTTCGGGGGCCAACGTCCTGACTTTC
CASSSPGFSGANVLTF
>-|TRBJ1-2|TRBV9|-
TGTGCCAGCAGCGTGACATCCAACTATGGCTACACCTTC
CASSVTSNYGYTF
>-|TRBJ1-5|TRBV6-4|-
TGTGCCAGCAGCGAACAGAGCAATCAGCCCCAGCATTTT
CASSEQSNQPQHF
>-|TRBJ1-5|TRBV4-2|few
TGTGCCAGCAGCCAAGGCGACAAAAATCAGCCCCAGCATTTT
CASSQGDKNQPQHF
>TRBD1|TRBJ2-4|TRBV27|once
TGTGCCAGCAGTTTCGGGACAGGCCATTGGTGTAACTTC
CASSFGTGHWCNF
>-|TRBJ1-5|TRBV19|-
TGTGCCAGTAGATTTACAGGGTCGAGTCAGCCCCAGCATTTT
CASRFTGSSQPQHF
>-|TRBJ2-6|TRBV27|-
TGTGCCAGCGGGCAGTGGAACTCTGGGGCCAACGTCCTGACTTTC
CASGQWNSGANVLTF
>-|TRBJ2-7|TRBV24-1|once
TGTGCCACCAGTGATGCCAGGGGGGCCTACGAGCAGTACTTC
CATSDARGAYEQYF
>-|TRBJ2-2|TRBV5-1|-
TGCGCCAGCAGCAGAGTCGGCACCGGGGAGCTGTTTTTT
CASSRVGTGELFF
>-|TRBJ1-1|TRBV6-5|-
TGTGCCAGCAGTTACAGTGGGAGCCTGAACACTGAAGCTTTCTTT
CASSYSGSLNTEAFF
>-|TRBJ2-1|TRBV24-1|-
TGTGCCACCAGTGATTATCGCTCCTACAATGAGCAGTTCTTC
CATSDYRSYNEQFF
>TRBD1|TRBJ1-2|TRBV6-2/TRBV6-3|-
TGTGCCAGCAGCGAGGACAGGTCAGACTATGGCTACACCTTC
CASSEDRSDYGYTF
>TRBD2|TRBJ2-1|TRBV7-3|-
TGTGCCAGCAGCTTAAGCGGGGGGGTTTACAATGAGCAGTTCTTC
CASSLSGGVYNEQFF
>-|TRBJ2-7|TRBV28|-
TGTGCCAGCAGCAACACCTACGAGCAGTACTTC
CASSNTYEQYF
>-|TRBJ2-7|TRBV5-1|many
TGCGCCAGCAGTCAGAAACAGGGAACCTCCTACGAGCAGTACTTC
CASSQKQGTSYEQYF
>TRBD1|TRBJ2-7|TRBV7-6|-
TGTGCCAGCAGCTTAGGACAGGGGGTAAGGGACGAGCAGTACTTC
CASSLGQGVRDEQYF
>-|TRBJ2-1|TRBV21-1|few
TGTGCCAGCAGCAACCCGGGACTAGCGGGAGGGCCCAAGAACAATGAGCAGTTCTTC
CASSNPGLAGGPKNNEQFF
>-|TRBJ1-5|TRBV30|few
TGTGCCTGGAGTAATTATTATCAGCCCCAGCATTTT
CAWSNYYQPQHF
>-|TRBJ2-5|TRBV7-9|-
TGTGCCAGCGTCCCTGGGACACAAGAGACCCAGTACTTC
CASVPGTQETQYF
>TRBD1|TRBJ2-5|TRBV19|-
TGTGCCAGTAGCGAGGGACAGACAAGTGTGACCCAGTACTTC
CASSEGQTSVTQYF
>TRBD1|TRBJ2-7|TRBV24-1|-
TGTGCCACTCATGGACAGGATTCCTACGAGCAGTACTTC
CATHGQDSYEQYF
>-|TRBJ2-5|TRBV5-1|-
TGCGCCAGCAGCTTGGTTCTGCAAGAGACCCAGTACTTC
CASSLVLQETQYF
>-|TRBJ2-5|TRBV6-5|-
TGTGCCAGCAGGTTGACTCTCATAGAATCGGACCAGTACTTC
CASRLTLIESDQYF
>-|TRBJ1-5|TRBV27|-
TGTGCCAGCAGTTTTGGGGGGTGGCGGGACAGCAATCAGCCCCAGCATTTT
CASSFGGWRDSNQPQHF
>TRBD1|TRBJ1-5|TRBV30|-
TGTGCCTGGAGAACAGGGGGCTTAGATCAGCCCCAGCATTTT
CAWRTGGLDQPQHF
>-|TRBJ1-3|TRBV30|many
TGTGCCTGGAGTTCTCCAGGGGCCAGCTCTGGAAACACCATATATTTT
CAWSSPGASSGNTIYF
>-|TRBJ2-4|TRBV11-2|-
TGTGCCAGCAGCTTAGGAGACAGAAGTAAAAACATTCAGTACTTC
CASSLGDRSKNIQYF
>TRBD1|TRBJ1-4|TRBV29-1|-
TGCAGCGTTGCCAACAGGGGTGGAGAAAAACTGTTTTTT
CSVANRGGEKLFF
>-|TRBJ2-3|TRBV6-2/TRBV6-3|once
TGTGCCAGCAGCAGTGAGTTTAGATACACAGATACGCAGTATTTT
CASSSEFRYTDTQYF
>-|TRBJ2-7|TRBV7-8|-
TGTGCCAGCAGTTGGACAGAGACACCTATCTACGAGCAGTACTTC
CASSWTETPIYEQYF
>TRBD1|TRBJ2-7|TRBV28|-
TGTGCCAGCAGCCCAGGGGGCTTATCCTCCTACGAGCAGTACTTC
CASSPGGLSSYEQYF
>-|TRBJ2-3|TRBV3-1/TRBV3-2|-
TGTGCCAGCAGTCAGGGGTCAGATACGCAGTATTTT
CASSQGSDTQYF